Listed below are T cell receptor beta chains from one sample, sequenced in a study of shared clonotypes between healthy human individuals. Method: immunoSEQ multiplex PCR; TCRdb's copy keeps in-frame clones and lacks some. The sample lists roughly 480,000 clones, roughly 85% seen once, with about 12% in the top ten. The specimen was PBMCs. The receptors were sampled from a woman between 40 and 50 years old in good health. Some clones in this sample may be carry-over from other donors' samples. CDR3s include the opening cysteine and the closing phenylalanine or tryptophan. Fields, in order: clone size, V gene, D gene, CDR3 length, J gene, CDR3 DNA, CDR3 protein. A D gene is named only where the DNA matches it firmly. The size field is filled for only some rows; it gives once, few, many or a size class.

>few|TRBV7-2|TRBD2|12|TRBJ2-7
TGTGCCAGCAGCTTAGCTAGCGGGAGGTTGTACTTC
CASSLASGRLYF
>NA|TRBV7-2|NA|14|TRBJ1-2
TGTGCCAGCAGCTTAATCACGACAGTCGCGAAATCAACCTTC
CASSLITTVAKSTF
>NA|TRBV5-1|NA|16|TRBJ2-1
TGCGCCAGCAGCTTTGCGCGCGGGACTCACTACAATGAGCAGTTCTTC
CASSFARGTHYNEQFF
>NA|TRBV9|TRBD2|15|TRBJ2-3
TGTGCCAGCAGCGTACAGGGACTAACCACAGATACGCAGTATTTT
CASSVQGLTTDTQYF
>NA|TRBV7-9|TRBD1|13|TRBJ1-1
TGTGCCAGCAGCTTCGGACAGGGGGCTGAAGCTTTCTTT
CASSFGQGAEAFF
>NA|TRBV6-1|NA|15|TRBJ1-4
TGTGCCAGCAGTGAACCACAGGGCCGAAATGAAAAACTGTTTTTT
CASSEPQGRNEKLFF
>few|TRBV29-1|NA|12|TRBJ2-1
TGCAGCGTCCCCGAGTTCTACAATGAGCAGTTCTTC
CSVPEFYNEQFF
>many|TRBV5-1|NA|16|TRBJ2-3
TGCGCCAGCAGCCCCTCCGGGGGACAACGCACAGATACGCAGTATTTT
CASSPSGGQRTDTQYF
>NA|TRBV4-1|NA|13|TRBJ1-1
TGCGCCAGCAGGGACAGCGGGAGGACTGAAGCTTTCTTT
CASRDSGRTEAFF
>many|TRBV7-3|TRBD1|17|TRBJ2-6
TGTGCCAGCAGCTCGCAACCTACAGGGGCTGGGGCCAACGTCCTGACTTTC
CASSSQPTGAGANVLTF
>NA|TRBV18|NA|12|TRBJ2-7
TGTGCCAGCTCTGGAGAGACGGACGAGCAGTACTTC
CASSGETDEQYF
>NA|TRBV5-3|NA|15|TRBJ2-7
TGTGCCAGAAGCAAGAGAGGGGGAAGGACCTACGAGCAGTACTTC
CARSKRGGRTYEQYF
>NA|TRBV19|NA|14|TRBJ2-5
TGTGCCAGTAGTATAGGGGGGCCCCAAGAGACCCAGTACTTC
CASSIGGPQETQYF